This T cell receptor beta chain was sequenced in a study of T cell repertoires in cytomegalovirus infection. TCRdb re-called the reads with MiXCR, one entry per CDR3 protein. The data contain 200,000 or so distinct CDR3 sequences, around 35% of them singletons. The CDR3 contains 15 residues. The ends lost 6 bases at V and 6 bases at J; junction bases unmatched: 8. This clonotype was picked up a small number of times. Its antigen is currently unknown. This sample comprised CD8+ T cells from cultured PBMCs, obtained from culture after CMV antigen stimulation. This sequence joins TRBV12-3 or TRBV12-4 and TRBJ1-1; 12 nucleotides align to TRBD1. This TCR derives from a human donor in good health (CMV status not recorded). Some clones in this sample may be carry-over from other donors' samples. The CDR3 loop reads CASRPRDRGLPEAFF. CDR3 sequence (DNA): TGTGCCAGCAGGCCCCGGGACAGGGGGCTGCCTGAAGCTTTCTTT.